What follows is one T cell receptor (beta chain) and its context. In the original workflow: Reference gene primer amplification yielded estimated nucleated cell counts. Data came from immunoSEQ multiplex PCR; TCRdb stores just in-frame clones and leaves some out. V, J and clone size were drawn from that table, and D and trimming were deduced from the DNA. The sample contains 350,000 to 450,000 clones, approximately 86% of which appear only once. Trimming took 6 bases from V and 0 from J, leaving 12 bases between them. The length of the CDR3 is 15 residues. CDR1 and CDR2 from the germline V gene are KGHDR and SFDVKD. This sample was taken from a study of blood T cell repertoires in COVID-19.

The clonotype originates from a human donor in a cohort sampled during active COVID-19. The genes are TRBV24-1 and TRBJ2-3; unclear D gene. The sample taken for sequencing was peripheral blood. The CDR3 reads CATSSLASSTDTQYF. The CDR3 coding sequence is TGTGCCACCAGTAGTTTAGCTTCTAGCACAGATACGCAGTATTTT.